The 25 T cell receptor beta chains presented below share a single source sample, sequenced in a study of vaccination effects on CD4 cells after COVID-19. Assay: immunoSEQ multiplex PCR; the TCRdb copy retains only in-frame clones and omits some. Of about 21,000 clones listed, 65% to 75% are singletons. ViraFEST assay sequencing came after antigen-specific CD4+ T cells were expanded with viral peptide pools. With approximately 9 days of culture completed, CD4+ T cells were isolated. Recipients of the vaccine had no prior SARS-CoV-2 infection and negative nucleocapsid antibodies. These receptors have no identified antigens. The sample in question was CD4+ T cells from PBMCs cultured with HCoV-NL63 spike peptides, obtained before COVID-19 vaccination. Source of these receptors: a human donor who received a COVID-19 vaccine.

This chain links TRBV12-3 or TRBV12-4 with TRBJ2-7; D may match TRBD1 or TRBD2 (7 bases each). This CDR3 region has 12 residues. Trimming removed 8 bases at V and 4 bases at J, with 12 bases between. The CDR3 loop reads CASGQGGYEQYF. CDR3 DNA: TGTGCCAGCGGGCAGGGGGGGTACGAGCAGTACTTC.

This clone is a singleton in its sample. The chain employs TRBV5-4 and TRBJ2-3, with D unresolved. The CDR3 consists of 12 residues. CDR1 is SGHNT, CDR2 YYREEE, per germline (reference sequence). V lost 0 bases and J 4 bases, leaving 3 bases between the germline ends. The CDR3 spells CASSLVPDTQYF. CDR3 DNA sequence: TGTGCCAGCAGCTTGGTCCCAGATACGCAGTATTTT.

This clone was detected a few times. V usage is TRBV4-1 and J usage is TRBJ1-5; no firm D call. The V gene lost 2 bases and the J gene lost 8 bases, with 13 bases spanning the gap. CDR1 and CDR2 (germline): MGHRA, YSYEKL. The length of the CDR3 is 14 residues. The CDR3 coding sequence is TGCGCCAGCAGCCAATATCCGTTGGTGAAGCCCCAGCATTTT. As protein: CASSQYPLVKPQHF.

The chain couples TRBV7-3 to TRBJ1-6, with TRBD1 identical over 8 bases. J gave up 10 bases and V 5 bases, and 4 bases lay outside the gene matches. The CDR3 sequence is 13 residues long. The germline V gene encodes CDR1 SGHTA and CDR2 FQGTGA. The CDR3 DNA reads TGTGCCAGCAGCACCCGACAGGGGTCACCCCTCCACTTT. Translating it yields CASSTRQGSPLHF. Full variable domain (outside the CDR3, taken from reference TRBV7-3 and TRBJ1-6): GAGVSQTPSNKVTEKGKYVELRCDPISGHTALYWYRQSLGQGPEFLIYFQGTGAADDSGLPNDRFFAVRPEGSVSTLKIQRTERGDSAVYLCASSTRQGSPLHFGNGTRLTVT.

The chain couples TRBV19 to TRBJ1-2; D is possibly TRBD1 (5 bases). Looked up from germline, CDR1 is LNHDA and CDR2 is SQIVND (reference sequence). Trimming left V 1 base short and J 6 bases short, with 12 bases between. The CDR3 extends over 14 amino acids. The CDR3 nucleotides read TGTGCCAGTAGTATAGGCGCCCGGGACCATGGCTACACCTTC. Its protein is CASSIGARDHGYTF.

The V and J genes are TRBV3-1 (or the pseudogene TRBV3-2) and TRBJ2-5; 8 bases fit TRBD2. The length of the CDR3 is 13 residues. Per germline, CDR1 LGHDT and CDR2 YNNKEL (reference sequence). J lost 4 bases, V lost 11 bases, and 9 bases had no gene match. Here the CDR3 reads CAVRGGSGETQYF. For the CDR3, the DNA is TGTGCCGTCCGCGGGGGGTCGGGAGAGACCCAGTACTTC.

The chain is built from TRBV5-1 and TRBJ1-1, with D possibly TRBD1 on 5 matching bases. The CDR3 runs to 16 residues. CDR1 is SGHRS, CDR2 YFSETQ, per germline. Trimming shortened V by 0 bases and J by 5 bases, and 17 bases separated the two germline ends. This CDR3 reads CASSLAPQGGRTEAFF. In nucleotides, the CDR3 is TGCGCCAGCAGCTTGGCGCCCCAGGGTGGAAGAACTGAAGCTTTCTTT.

The V call is TRBV10-3, the J call TRBJ2-3, with 8 bases lining up with TRBD2. The CDR3 length is 15 residues. The V and J ends lost 5 bases and 1 base, in that order; junction bases with no gene match: 5. CDR1 and CDR2 (germline): ENHRY, SYGVKD. The CDR3 reads CAISSGRRGTDTQYF. CDR3 sequence (DNA): TGTGCCATCAGTAGCGGGAGACGAGGCACAGATACGCAGTATTTT.

This chain joins TRBV5-6 and TRBJ2-5; weak D call: TRBD2 (6 bases). V was shortened by 3 bases and J by 5 bases, with 17 bases between the two germline ends. The CDR3 consists of 15 residues. Germline values: CDR1 SGHDT, CDR2 YYEEEE. CDR3 in DNA: TGTGCCAGCAGCTCTACAGCGGGCGTATGGGAGACCCAGTACTTC. This gives the protein CASSSTAGVWETQYF.

CDR3 sequence reads: CASSLEQGGQFF. The CDR3 nucleotides are TGTGCCAGCAGCTTAGAGCAGGGCGGGCAGTTCTTC. The chain employs TRBV11-3 and TRBJ2-1, with D possibly being TRBD1 (5 bases). Trimming shortened V by 0 bases and J by 12 bases, and 9 bases separated the two germline ends. CDR1 is SGHNT, CDR2 YENEEA, per germline. This CDR3 region has 12 residues.

The chain couples TRBV9 to TRBJ1-2; D is unclear. The V gene's germline CDR1 is SGDLS and CDR2 YYNGEE. This CDR3 is built from 10 residues. V was clipped by 3 bases and J by 14 bases, with 11 bases between them. The CDR3 reads CASSGEVATF. In nucleotides, the CDR3 is TGTGCCAGCAGCGGCGAGGTTGCGACCTTC.

The table lists this clone with a count of one. This chain links TRBV12-3 or TRBV12-4 with TRBJ1-5, with unresolved D. The V and J ends lost 5 bases and 6 bases respectively, with 8 bases between them. The CDR3 covers 12 residues. CDR3 bases: TGTGCCAGCAGTCCCGGGAGTCAGCCCCAGCATTTT. It is translated as CASSPGSQPQHF.

This clone was counted a single time. This chain joins TRBV3-1 (or the pseudogene TRBV3-2) and TRBJ2-3; the match to TRBD2 covers 9 bases. After removal of 0 bases from V and 3 bases from J, the junction contained 10 bases not matched to a gene. The CDR3 has 18 amino acids. Per the germline V gene, CDR1 is LGHDT and CDR2 is YNNKEL (reference sequence). The CDR3 DNA follows: TGTGCCAGCAGCCAAGATATAGCGGGGGTTTGGGTAACAGATACGCAGTATTTT. It is translated as CASSQDIAGVWVTDTQYF.

V gene TRBV6-1 combines with J gene TRBJ2-5, with 8 nucleotides matching TRBD2. J was trimmed by 5 bases and V by 1 base; bases with no gene match: 6. CDR1 and CDR2 from the germline V gene are MNHNS and SASEGT. The CDR3 consists of 15 residues. This CDR3 reads CASSEGGSGKETQYF. For the CDR3, the DNA is TGTGCCAGCAGTGAAGGGGGTAGCGGGAAGGAGACCCAGTACTTC.

The chain carries TRBV5-4 and TRBJ1-2; D ambiguous. Trimming shortened V by 2 bases and J by 2 bases, and 16 bases separated the two germline ends. The CDR3 is 16 residues long. The germline V gene encodes CDR1 SGHNT and CDR2 YYREEE (reference sequence). The CDR3 spells CASSLQRVEGNYGYTF. In DNA form, the CDR3 reads TGTGCCAGCAGCTTACAGAGAGTCGAAGGGAACTATGGCTACACCTTC.

The J gene is TRBJ2-3, the V gene TRBV7-9, with 7 bases matching TRBD2. The trim removed 1 base at V and 4 bases at J, leaving 8 bases unmatched. CDR3 size: 16 residues. Germline CDR1 SEHNR, CDR2 FQNEAQ (reference sequence). This CDR3 reads CASSLVGGGGADTQYF. CDR3 in DNA: TGTGCCAGCAGCTTAGTGGGTGGCGGGGGAGCAGATACGCAGTATTTT.

J is TRBJ2-3 and V is TRBV30; unclear D gene. V was clipped by 2 bases and J by 4 bases, with 4 bases between them. In germline, CDR1 is GTSNPN, CDR2 SVGIG (reference sequence). This CDR3 has 11 residues. The CDR3 loop reads CAWSIPDTQYF. The CDR3 DNA reads as TGTGCCTGGAGTATCCCAGATACGCAGTATTTT.

Ten or more counts support this clone. The chain has TRBV6-5 and TRBJ2-3; the D call may be TRBD1 or TRBD2 (6 bases each). Trimming shortened V by 6 bases and J by 3 bases, and 10 bases separated the two germline ends. This CDR3 is 13 amino acids long. In germline, CDR1 is MNHEY, CDR2 SVGAGI. Here the CDR3 reads CASRKGGTDTQYF. The CDR3 nucleotides read TGTGCCAGCAGAAAGGGGGGTACAGATACGCAGTATTTT.

The genes are TRBV3-1 (or the pseudogene TRBV3-2) and TRBJ1-2, with D unclear. Germline CDR1 LGHDT, CDR2 YNNKEL (reference sequence). Between the trimmed V and J ends, which lost 0 bases and 4 bases, there was a span of 9 bases. CDR3 length: 14 amino acids. This chain's CDR3 is CASSQDTARYGYTF. The CDR3 DNA follows: TGTGCCAGCAGCCAAGACACGGCGCGCTATGGCTACACCTTC.

The chain links TRBV25-1 to TRBJ2-7; 11 bases match TRBD1. Germline CDR1 and CDR2: MGHDK and SYGVNS. This CDR3 contains 16 residues. The V gene end was trimmed by 4 bases and the J gene end by 3 bases; junction bases not matched to a gene: 8. The CDR3 reads CASSADRGPMGYEQYF. The CDR3 DNA follows: TGTGCCAGCAGTGCGGACAGGGGGCCAATGGGCTACGAGCAGTACTTC.

The chain joins TRBV7-9 to TRBJ2-3, with TRBD2 identical over 9 bases. V lost 2 bases to trimming and J lost 0 bases; unmatched junction nucleotides: 9. The germline gives CDR1 SEHNR, CDR2 FQNEAQ (reference sequence). The CDR3 runs to 18 residues. Here the CDR3 reads CASSLIRAGGRSTDTQYF. The CDR3 coding sequence is TGTGCCAGCAGCTTAATTCGGGCGGGGGGGCGGAGCACAGATACGCAGTATTTT.

V usage is TRBV19 and J usage is TRBJ1-2; D remains unclear. V was pared by 7 bases and J by 4 bases, with 16 bases between. Germline V gene data show CDR1 as LNHDA and CDR2 as SQIVND (reference sequence). The CDR3 extends over 14 amino acids. The CDR3 sequence: CASTPRGQLYGYTF. The CDR3 nucleotides read TGTGCCAGTACCCCCCGGGGTCAGCTCTATGGCTACACCTTC.

This clone has just a few counts. The V gene is TRBV19, the J gene TRBJ1-2; 11 bases are shared with TRBD1. Germline trimming cut 6 bases from V and 4 bases from J; bases unmatched to any gene: 10. The CDR3 length is 16 residues. Germline V gene data show CDR1 as LNHDA and CDR2 as SQIVND (reference sequence). The CDR3 spells CASSQLDRGLTYGYTF. The CDR3 DNA sequence: TGTGCCAGTAGCCAGTTGGACAGGGGGCTAACCTATGGCTACACCTTC.

This clone was counted only a few times. The CDR3 spells CASSGDYTEAFF. CDR3 nucleotides: TGTGCCAGCAGTGGCGATTACACTGAAGCTTTCTTT. The chain recombines TRBV2 with TRBJ1-1, with D unclear. The CDR3 length is 12 residues. Looked up from germline, CDR1 is SNHLY and CDR2 is FYNNEI. V was pared by 4 bases and J by 3 bases, with 6 bases between.

This clone was seen a single time. The chain combines TRBV4-2 with TRBJ1-3, with TRBD1 as a possible D gene (6 bases). The CDR3 loop spans 16 amino acids. Per the germline V gene, CDR1 is LGHNA and CDR2 is YNFKEQ. V was cut by 6 bases and J by 0 bases, with 15 bases left in between. CDR3 amino acids: CASRQTGTNSGNTIYF. CDR3 in DNA: TGTGCCAGCAGGCAAACCGGGACAAACTCTGGAAACACCATATATTTT.